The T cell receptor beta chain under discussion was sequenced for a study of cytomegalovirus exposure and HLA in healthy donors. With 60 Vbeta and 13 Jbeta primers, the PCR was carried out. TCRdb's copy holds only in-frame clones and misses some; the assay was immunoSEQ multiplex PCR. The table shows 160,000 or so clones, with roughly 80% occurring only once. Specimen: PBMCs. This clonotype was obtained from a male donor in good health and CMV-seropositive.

DNA for the CDR3: TGTGCCAGCAGTTACTCGATTACGGAGTATTATTCACCCCTCCACTTT. Its translation is CASSYSITEYYSPLHF. This chain links TRBV6-5 with TRBJ1-6; no definite D call. Per the germline V gene, CDR1 is MNHEY and CDR2 is SVGAGI. The CDR3 spans 16 residues. The V end was cut by 0 bases, the J end by 8 bases, with 14 bases between.